The rows below give T cell receptor beta chains drawn from one sample of a study of cytomegalovirus exposure and HLA in healthy donors. Repertoires were generated with immunoSEQ multiplex PCR, while TCRdb's copy carries only in-frame clones and drops some. This sample yields 180,000 or so clones, of which around 80% are seen a single time; around 8.3% belongs to the top ten. The sequenced sample consisted of PBMCs. Every receptor here comes from a woman aged 40 to 50 in good health and CMV-seropositive. Each CDR3 is given without its conserved first and last residue. The D gene is left open where the match is weak.

CDR3: SAQGRDTQY
J: TRBJ2-3
D: NA
V: TRBV20-1

CDR3: ASSQGLAGQETQY
J: TRBJ2-5
D: TRBD2
V: TRBV18

CDR3: ASSQDQAGVYNEQF
J: TRBJ2-1
D: TRBD2
V: TRBV4-2

CDR3: ASSLAGSLTGELF
J: TRBJ2-2
D: NA
V: TRBV27

CDR3: ASSQVFQGGYT
J: TRBJ1-2
D: NA
V: TRBV4-3

CDR3: ASKTVFLNTEAF
J: TRBJ1-1
D: NA
V: TRBV5-1

CDR3: ASSLAWHVSTDTQY
J: TRBJ2-3
D: NA
V: TRBV7-2

CDR3: ASRRTSGRNNEQF
J: TRBJ2-1
D: TRBD2
V: TRBV19

CDR3: SGLKEGTEAF
J: TRBJ1-1
D: NA
V: TRBV29-1

CDR3: ASIPFPGETDTQY
J: TRBJ2-3
D: NA
V: TRBV7-8

CDR3: ASSKGGGGYEKLF
J: TRBJ1-4
D: NA
V: TRBV28

CDR3: ASSVNRVSNQPQH
J: TRBJ1-5
D: NA
V: TRBV6-5

CDR3: ASSPGGKVVTEAF
J: TRBJ1-1
D: TRBD1
V: TRBV28

CDR3: ASSFAGQSTDTQY
J: TRBJ2-3
D: NA
V: TRBV11-2

CDR3: ASNTGTYNEQF
J: TRBJ2-1
D: NA
V: TRBV16

CDR3: ASSLEGSYRGLGDQPQH
J: TRBJ1-5
D: TRBD1
V: TRBV5-5